This T cell receptor beta chain was sequenced during a study of T cell responses to AZD1222 COVID-19 vaccine. Germline CDR1 and CDR2: MNHEY and SMNVEV (reference sequence). The CDR3 has 15 residues. The V end lost 2 bases, the J end lost 0 bases, and 10 bases lay between the germline ends. Whole-study results and caveats: The sample set comprised mostly white British donors with more females, and clonal diversity was possibly underestimated. Regions 160-218 and 743-854 held dominance among vaccine-associated CD4 TCRs, which spanned spike.

In regard to this clone: Its antigen is unidentified.

Clones were sequenced by immunoSEQ multiplex PCR, and TCRdb holds only the in-frame ones, with some missing. The sample has roughly 96,000 clones, 89% seen once; the top ten hold under 2%. The V gene is TRBV27, the J gene TRBJ1-2; D gene ambiguous. The material was peripheral blood, obtained on day 0 of AZD1222 vaccination. The TCR sequence derives from an adult in good health. The CDR3 protein is CASSLGSSANYGYTF. The CDR3 DNA reads as TGTGCCAGCAGTTTAGGGTCCTCAGCTAACTATGGCTACACCTTC.